The 21 T cell receptor beta chains listed next were all sequenced from one sample in a study of OX40 agonist ivuxolimab in advanced cancers. Libraries were prepared by immunoSEQ multiplex PCR; TCRdb keeps only in-frame clonotypes and omits some of them. The sample includes under 75,000 clones, 86% of them seen just once. The sample in question was CD4+ or CD8+ T cells sorted from blood, obtained in a trial of the OX40 agonist ivuxolimab. These receptor sequences come from an adult with an advanced solid tumor such as melanoma, head and neck, liver or kidney cancer.

This chain joins TRBV5-6 and TRBJ2-1; 12 positions match TRBD2. The CDR3 loop spans 17 amino acids. In germline, CDR1 is SGHDT, CDR2 YYEEEE. V lost 3 bases, J lost 7 bases, and 11 bases stayed unmatched. CDR3 bases: TGTGCCAGCAGCTCCAAACGACTAGCGGGAGCGGGGAATGAGCAGTTCTTC. Translating gives CASSSKRLAGAGNEQFF.

V gene TRBV5-4 combines with J gene TRBJ2-7; TRBD2 agrees at 13 bases. Losses at the gene ends were 3 bases for V and 2 bases for J; bases not matched to a gene: 2. The CDR3 is made up of 15 amino acids. Per the germline V gene, CDR1 is SGHNT and CDR2 is YYREEE (reference sequence). Here the CDR3 reads CASSSTSGRPYEQYF. The CDR3, as DNA: TGTGCCAGCAGCTCGACTAGCGGGAGGCCCTACGAGCAGTACTTC.

This clone was counted only a few times. This chain joins TRBV5-4 and TRBJ1-3; perhaps TRBD1 as D (5 bases). In germline, CDR1 is SGHNT, CDR2 YYREEE (reference sequence). The ends were cut back, 1 base at V and 0 bases at J, with 11 bases in the middle. The CDR3 consists of 16 residues. This CDR3 reads CASSLQGLISGNTIYF. The CDR3 region has the DNA TGTGCCAGCAGCTTGCAGGGACTTATCTCTGGAAACACCATATATTTT. Drawing the rest from reference TRBV5-4 and TRBJ1-3, the complete variable domain is ETGVTQSPTHLIKTRGQQVTLRCSSQSGHNTVSWYQQALGQGPQFIFQYYREEENGRGNFPPRFSGLQFPNYSSELNVNALELDDSALYLCASSLQGLISGNTIYFGEGSWLTVV.

The chain combines TRBV10-3 with TRBJ2-5, with TRBD2 matching over 10 bases. This CDR3 spans 15 amino acids. Germline values: CDR1 ENHRY, CDR2 SYGVKD. V was clipped by 4 bases and J by 5 bases; unmatched bases: 7. CDR3 sequence (DNA): TGTGCCATCAGTGGCGTAGCGGGAGGCGGGGAGACCCAGTACTTC. This codes for CAISGVAGGGETQYF.

This chain joins TRBV27 and TRBJ2-7; TRBD2 is a possible D gene (6 bases). Trimming cost V 3 bases and J 3 bases, with 18 bases left between them. CDR3 length equals 16 residues. The germline V gene encodes CDR1 MNHEY and CDR2 SMNVEV (reference sequence). CDR3 residues: CASSFRSGGWDYEQYF. The CDR3 region has the DNA TGTGCCAGCAGTTTTCGATCCGGGGGTTGGGACTACGAGCAGTACTTC.

In its sample, this clone was seen once. This chain uses TRBV10-2 with TRBJ1-2; 9 nucleotides agree with TRBD1. The CDR3 contains 15 residues. In germline, CDR1 is WSHSY, CDR2 SAAADI. Trimming cost V 5 bases and J 2 bases; bases outside gene matches: 6. The DNA of the CDR3 is TGCGCCAGCAGTCCTGACAGGGGGTACAACTATGGCTACACCTTC. Protein sequence: CASSPDRGYNYGYTF.

The chain is built from TRBV4-3 and TRBJ2-5; D remains ambiguous. Germline CDR1 reads LGHNA; CDR2 reads YSLEER. V lost 0 bases and J 2 bases, leaving 7 bases between the germline ends. The CDR3 spans 14 residues. The CDR3 nucleotides are TGCGCCAGCAGCCAAGACGGTCGTCAAGAGACCCAGTACTTC. As protein: CASSQDGRQETQYF.

The genes are TRBV5-6 and TRBJ2-1, with 7 bases matching TRBD2. The V gene's germline CDR1 is SGHDT and CDR2 YYEEEE. V was clipped by 0 bases and J by 6 bases; unmatched bases: 9. This CDR3 region has 16 residues. CDR3 in amino acids: CASSLAGGRAFNEQFF. The CDR3 coding sequence is TGTGCCAGCAGCTTGGCCGGTGGGAGGGCCTTCAATGAGCAGTTCTTC.

This rearrangement joins TRBV6-1 to TRBJ1-3, with TRBD1 matching over 10 bases. This CDR3 contains 16 residues. V shed 4 bases and J 2 bases; nucleotides not matched to a gene: 5. In germline, CDR1 is MNHNS, CDR2 SASEGT. The CDR3 is CASSATGQGAGNTIYF. In DNA form, the CDR3 reads TGTGCCAGCAGTGCCACCGGACAGGGGGCTGGAAACACCATATATTTT.

This chain uses TRBV7-2 with TRBJ2-7; the D call may be TRBD1 or TRBD2 (5 bases each). Trimming pared 1 base from V and 1 base from J, leaving 14 bases between. CDR3 length: 16 residues. CDR1 SGHTA and CDR2 FQGNSA come from the germline V gene. The CDR3 nucleotides are TGTGCCAGCAGCTTAGTCGGGACCTCGATGTCCTACGAGCAGTACTTC. This sequence encodes CASSLVGTSMSYEQYF.

This chain joins TRBV19 and TRBJ1-5; 10 bases line up with TRBD1. The CDR3 is 14 amino acids. V gave up 7 bases and J gave up 4 bases; unmatched junction bases: 4. Germline values: CDR1 LNHDA, CDR2 SQIVND (reference sequence). The CDR3 DNA follows: TGTGCCAGTATTGAGGGACAGGGGAATCAGCCCCAGCATTTT. It is translated as CASIEGQGNQPQHF.

The V call is TRBV28, the J call TRBJ2-6; D is uncertain. Germline V gives CDR1 MDHEN, CDR2 SYDVKM. There are 12 residues in the CDR3. Trimming took off 10 bases at V and 0 bases at J, with 4 bases between the two ends. CDR3 sequence reads: CAIRSGANVLTF. CDR3 sequence (DNA): TGTGCCATCCGCTCTGGGGCCAACGTCCTGACTTTC.

This rearrangement joins TRBV7-9 to TRBJ1-3; D gene unclear. V dropped 6 bases and J dropped 3 bases, with 15 bases sitting between them. The CDR3 contains 15 residues. Germline CDR1 reads SEHNR; CDR2 reads FQNEAQ (reference sequence). The CDR3 DNA reads as TGTGCCAGCAGACCCCCGTTTAGGGTTGGAAACACCATATATTTT. Translated, it gives CASRPPFRVGNTIYF.

The V and J genes are TRBV5-1 and TRBJ2-3, with a weak D call TRBD1 (6 bases). V was cut by 6 bases and J by 0 bases, with 14 bases left in between. Per germline, CDR1 SGHRS and CDR2 YFSETQ. The CDR3 totals 15 residues. CDR3 nucleotides: TGCGCCAGCAAAGGACAGACCCTTAGCACAGATACGCAGTATTTT. Translating gives CASKGQTLSTDTQYF.

V and J are TRBV19 and TRBJ2-3; D possibly matches TRBD1 or TRBD2 (5 bases each). Deletions cut 9 bases from V and 0 bases from J, with 22 bases between. The CDR3 extends over 17 amino acids. The germline CDR1 and CDR2 sequences are LNHDA and SQIVND (reference sequence). In DNA form, the CDR3 reads TGTGCCAGCCGTCGGATAGGGTTGGGGGTTAGCACAGATACGCAGTATTTT. Its protein is CASRRIGLGVSTDTQYF.

The V and J genes are TRBV11-3 and TRBJ2-7; TRBD2 matches at 8 bases. Germline V lookup: CDR1 SGHNT, CDR2 YENEEA. The CDR3 covers 14 residues. V dropped 5 bases and J dropped 9; count of bases not matched to a gene: 12. The chain's CDR3 is CASSPGGSDRVQYF. The CDR3 DNA is TGTGCCAGCAGCCCGGGGGGGTCGGATCGCGTGCAGTACTTC. Variable domain in full (rest from reference TRBV11-3 and TRBJ2-7): EAGVVQSPRYKIIEKKQPVAFWCNPISGHNTLYWYLQNLGQGPELLIRYENEEAVDDSQLPKDRFSAERLKGVDSTLKIQPAELGDSAVYLCASSPGGSDRVQYFGPGTRLTVT.

The genes are TRBV7-9 and TRBJ2-7, with 9 bases that match TRBD1. CDR1 SEHNR and CDR2 FQNEAQ come from the germline V gene (reference sequence). This CDR3 spans 15 amino acids. V lost 5 bases to trimming and J lost 5 bases; unmatched junction nucleotides: 10. The CDR3 sequence is CASSRWTGAIDEQYF. As DNA, the CDR3 is TGTGCCAGCAGCAGATGGACAGGGGCAATCGACGAGCAGTACTTC.

V usage is TRBV27 and J usage is TRBJ2-7, with 7 bases aligning to TRBD2. Germline V gene data show CDR1 as MNHEY and CDR2 as SMNVEV (reference sequence). V was clipped by 11 bases and J by 0 bases; unmatched bases: 7. This CDR3 has 13 amino acids. The CDR3 DNA follows: TGTGCCGTCCGACCTAGCGGCTCCTACGAGCAGTACTTC. It specifies CAVRPSGSYEQYF.

The chain uses TRBV5-6 and TRBJ1-2; 7 bases line up with TRBD1. This CDR3 contains 16 residues. The V and J ends lost 4 bases and 4 bases, in that order; junction bases with no gene match: 13. Germline V lookup: CDR1 SGHDT, CDR2 YYEEEE. In DNA, the CDR3 is TGTGCCAGCAGCACGACAGGGATACGGGAAAGCTATGGCTACACCTTC. It yields the protein CASSTTGIRESYGYTF.

The chain carries TRBV7-2 and TRBJ2-7; D uncertain. Germline V lookup: CDR1 SGHTA, CDR2 FQGNSA. V was clipped by 6 bases and J by 0 bases, with 21 bases between them. There are 17 residues in the CDR3. The CDR3 coding sequence is TGTGCCAGCAGGCTTAAAGGTCTCGGGCAGAGCTCCTACGAGCAGTACTTC. Translating it yields CASRLKGLGQSSYEQYF.

The rearrangement uses TRBV5-4 and TRBJ1-2; D uncertain. V was shortened by 0 bases and J by 6 bases, with 6 bases between the two germline ends. This CDR3 has 12 amino acids. In germline, CDR1 is SGHNT, CDR2 YYREEE (reference sequence). The CDR3 here is CASSLGGNGYTF. The CDR3 bases are TGTGCCAGCAGCTTGGGGGGTAATGGCTACACCTTC.